This T cell receptor (beta chain) derives from a study of blood T cells in healthy people across ages. This clonotype was seen repeatedly, ten times or more. Its antigen is unknown. A second PCR, run for roughly 7 to 11 cycles, used a sample-barcoded 5' primer plus a J-beta primer mix. TCRdb recomputed calls from the 5' RACE reads with MiXCR, one row per CDR3 protein. This table holds about 1.6 million distinct CDR3 sequences, roughly a third found once. Overall study findings and caveats: PBMCs left unsorted prevented a conclusive naive versus antigen-experienced comparison.

V shed 7 bases, J shed 7 bases, and the junction held 13 bases outside the gene matches. The germline gives CDR1 SQVTM, CDR2 ANQGSEA. The CDR3 loop spans 14 amino acids. Each donor supplied roughly 9.1 milliliters of peripheral blood. Sequenced input: blood. The chain has TRBV29-1 and TRBJ2-7; 10 bases line up with TRBD1. The TCR sequence derives from a woman aged 25 to 39 in good health. The CDR3 reads CSGLIPGQGSEQYF. In DNA form, the CDR3 reads TGCAGCGGATTAATACCGGGACAGGGGAGTGAGCAGTACTTC.